This T cell receptor (beta chain) was captured by sequencing in a study of post-analysis software for immune sequencing data. At the level of the study: The study covered relapsing-remitting, secondary progressive and progressive-relapsing courses of multiple sclerosis.

The trim removed 3 bases at V and 8 bases at J, leaving 8 bases unmatched. The CDR3 totals 15 residues. Germline assignment: CDR1 ENHRY and CDR2 SYGVKD. Unique molecular identifiers were built into the TCR beta cDNA libraries. With about 1 to 11 million T cells as the source, some 510,000 cDNA molecules resulted. TCRdb analysed the PCR reads with MiXCR anew, one entry per CDR3 protein. The sample records hundreds of thousands of distinct CDR3 sequences, over 45% being singletons. About this clonotype itself: The antigen is unknown.

Study-wide results and limits: F measure showed strong co-clustering of same-batch samples. A significant reduction in normalized Chao1 diversity was observed in multiple sclerosis patients versus controls. TRBV segments more frequent in patients than in controls numbered five and included TRBV5-6, TRBV5-1 and TRBV20-1.

The source is a girl aged 2 to 10 with multiple sclerosis. The sample comprised blood. The chain couples TRBV10-3 to TRBJ1-2, with 11 bases lining up with TRBD1. CDR3 in DNA: TGTGCCATCAGTGACCCCACGGACAGGGGGCCCGGCTACACCTTC. Translated, it gives CAISDPTDRGPGYTF.